The sequence of this TCR beta chain was determined in a study of patients and donors after allogeneic stem cell transplantation. Trimming left V 4 bases short and J 5 bases short, with 9 bases between. The CDR3 runs 13 residues. Germline CDR1 reads MNHEY; CDR2 reads SMNVEV (reference sequence). There are a few counts of this clonotype. TCRdb called the RT-PCR reads again in MiXCR, with one record for every CDR3 protein. The profile shows a few hundred thousand distinct CDR3 sequences, less than 50% of them singletons. The chain couples TRBV27 to TRBJ1-5; D might be TRBD1 (5 bases). This receptor was identified in a human donor who was either an allogeneic HSCT recipient or a stem cell or donor lymphocyte infusion donor (not recorded which). It is not recorded whose cells these are; they may come from a transplant donor. Material for sequencing was blood, either unsorted or a sorted T cell fraction (not recorded which). The CDR3 protein is CASSYRPYQPQHF. CDR3 DNA sequence: TGTGCCAGCAGTTACAGGCCTTATCAGCCCCAGCATTTT.